Presented here are 7 T cell receptor beta chains from one specimen sequenced in a study of blood T cells in healthy people across ages. The second PCR ran about 6 to 12 cycles with a sample-barcoded 5' primer and J-beta primers. MiXCR, applied by TCRdb to the 5' RACE reads, yields one record per CDR3 protein. This sample yields 1.5 million to 2 million distinct CDR3 sequences, of which around 50% are seen a single time; around 2.1% belongs to the top ten. Material for sequencing was blood. These TCRs come from a woman aged 40-49 years in good health.

The gene calls are TRBV5-5 and TRBJ1-1; D gene uncertain. The V and J ends lost 3 bases and 0 bases respectively, with 9 bases between them. CDR3 length: 14 residues. Germline assignment: CDR1 SGHKS and CDR2 YYEKEE (reference sequence). This CDR3 is CASSSESMNTEAFF. For the CDR3, the DNA is TGTGCCAGCAGCTCAGAGAGCATGAACACTGAAGCTTTCTTT.

The chain employs TRBV5-8 and TRBJ2-7, with 11 bases aligning to TRBD1. The trim removed 0 bases at V and 1 base at J, leaving 6 bases unmatched. CDR1 SGHTS and CDR2 YDEGEE come from the germline V gene. The CDR3 is 17 residues long. The CDR3 protein is CASSLVIGTGGSYEQYF. The DNA for the CDR3 is TGTGCCAGCAGCTTGGTGATCGGGACAGGGGGTTCCTACGAGCAGTACTTC. The entire variable domain, with the rest obtained from reference TRBV5-8 and TRBJ2-7, is as follows: EAGVTQSPTHLIKTRGQQATLRCSPISGHTSVYWYQQALGLGLQFLLWYDEGEERNRGNFPPRFSGRQFPNYSSELNVNALELEDSALYLCASSLVIGTGGSYEQYFGPGTRLTVT.

The table lists this clonotype with a count of one. The DNA for the CDR3 is TGTGCCAGCAGCTTACAAAAGGGGGTGAATAATGAGCAGTTCTTC. Its protein is CASSLQKGVNNEQFF. The chain recombines TRBV7-8 with TRBJ2-1; D possibly corresponds to TRBD1 (6 bases). Trimming took off 2 bases at V and 7 bases at J, with 15 bases between the two ends. The CDR3 consists of 15 residues. Germline V gene sequence: CDR1 SGHVS, CDR2 FQNEAQ.

In this sample, this clonotype turned up a few times. The genes are TRBV25-1 and TRBJ1-5, with D possibly being TRBD1 (6 bases). V was cut by 1 base and J by 6 bases, with 13 bases left in between. The CDR3 has 15 residues. CDR1 and CDR2 (germline): MGHDK, SYGVNS. The CDR3 coding sequence is TGTGCCAGCAGTGAATTTGGGGGGCTCGGTCAGCCCCAGCATTTT. Protein sequence: CASSEFGGLGQPQHF.

The gene calls are TRBV20-1 and TRBJ2-4, with D hard to call. The better agreement between TRBJ2-7 and the DNA end casts doubt on the J call. Germline V CDR1 and CDR2: DFQATT, SNEGSKA (reference sequence). The CDR3 runs 17 residues. The DNA for the CDR3 is TGCAGTGCTAGAGATTTTGGTAGGGTTGGGGATGTCTACGAGCAGTACTTC. Translated: CSARDFGRVGDVYEQYF.

This clonotype was found a few times. The chain carries TRBV6-6 and TRBJ1-2, with 8 bases fitting TRBD1. Trimming removed 7 bases from V and 0 bases from J; junction bases left unmatched: 7. Germline V gene data show CDR1 as MNHNY and CDR2 as SVGAGI (reference sequence). The CDR3 spans 15 residues. The CDR3 nucleotides are TGTGCCAGCATGACAGGGGTTCCCACTAACTATGGCTACACCTTC. It specifies CASMTGVPTNYGYTF.

The rearrangement uses TRBV4-2 and TRBJ2-4, with D unresolved. Deletions cut 1 base from V and 7 bases from J, with 14 bases between. The CDR3 has 15 residues. The V gene's germline CDR1 is LGHNA and CDR2 YNFKEQ. CDR3 residues: CASSQVSPGNNIQYF. DNA for the CDR3: TGTGCCAGCAGCCAAGTATCGCCAGGCAACAACATTCAGTACTTC.